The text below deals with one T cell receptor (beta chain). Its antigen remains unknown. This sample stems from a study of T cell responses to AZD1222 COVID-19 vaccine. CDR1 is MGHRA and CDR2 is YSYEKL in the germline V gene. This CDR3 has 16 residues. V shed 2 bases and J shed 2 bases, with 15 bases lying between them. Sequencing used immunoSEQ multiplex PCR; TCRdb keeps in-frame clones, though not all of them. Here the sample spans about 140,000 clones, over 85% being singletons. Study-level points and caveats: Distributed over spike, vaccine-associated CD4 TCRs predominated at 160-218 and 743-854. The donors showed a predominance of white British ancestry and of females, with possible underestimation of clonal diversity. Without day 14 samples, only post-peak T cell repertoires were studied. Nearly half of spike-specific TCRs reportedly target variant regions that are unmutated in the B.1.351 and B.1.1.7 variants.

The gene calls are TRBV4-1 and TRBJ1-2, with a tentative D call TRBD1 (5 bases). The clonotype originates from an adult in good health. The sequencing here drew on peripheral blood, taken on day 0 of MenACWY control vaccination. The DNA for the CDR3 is TGCGCCAGCAGCCAACCCTTACGAGGGGAAAACTATGGCTACACCTTC. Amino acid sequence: CASSQPLRGENYGYTF.